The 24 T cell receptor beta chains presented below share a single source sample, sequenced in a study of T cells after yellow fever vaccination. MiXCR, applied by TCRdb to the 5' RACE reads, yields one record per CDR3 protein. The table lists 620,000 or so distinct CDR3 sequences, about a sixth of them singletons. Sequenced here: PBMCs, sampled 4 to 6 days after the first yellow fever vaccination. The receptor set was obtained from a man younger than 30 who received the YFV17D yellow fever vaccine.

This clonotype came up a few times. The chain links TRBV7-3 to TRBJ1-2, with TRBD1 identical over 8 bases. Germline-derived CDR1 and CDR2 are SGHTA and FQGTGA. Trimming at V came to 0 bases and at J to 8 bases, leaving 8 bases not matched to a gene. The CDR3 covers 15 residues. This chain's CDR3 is CASSLTPQGAEGYTF. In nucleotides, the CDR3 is TGTGCCAGCAGCTTAACCCCCCAGGGGGCGGAGGGCTACACCTTC.

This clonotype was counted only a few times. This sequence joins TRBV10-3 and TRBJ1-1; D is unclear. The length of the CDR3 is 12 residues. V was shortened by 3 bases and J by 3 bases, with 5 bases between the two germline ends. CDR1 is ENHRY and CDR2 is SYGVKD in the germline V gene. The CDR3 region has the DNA TGTGCCATCAGTGAAGGGTACACTGAAGCTTTCTTT. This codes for CAISEGYTEAFF.

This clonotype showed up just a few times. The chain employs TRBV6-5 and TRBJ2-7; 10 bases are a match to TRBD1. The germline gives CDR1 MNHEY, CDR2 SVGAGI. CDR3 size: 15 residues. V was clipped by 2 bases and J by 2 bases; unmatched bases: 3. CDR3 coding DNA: TGTGCCAGCAGTTACCTGGGACAGGGGACCTACGAGCAGTACTTC. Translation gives CASSYLGQGTYEQYF.

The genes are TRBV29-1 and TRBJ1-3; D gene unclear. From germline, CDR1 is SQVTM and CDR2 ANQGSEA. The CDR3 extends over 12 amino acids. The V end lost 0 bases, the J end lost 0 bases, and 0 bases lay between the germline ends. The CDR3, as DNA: TGCAGCGTTGAAGACTCTGGAAACACCATATATTTT. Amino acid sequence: CSVEDSGNTIYF.

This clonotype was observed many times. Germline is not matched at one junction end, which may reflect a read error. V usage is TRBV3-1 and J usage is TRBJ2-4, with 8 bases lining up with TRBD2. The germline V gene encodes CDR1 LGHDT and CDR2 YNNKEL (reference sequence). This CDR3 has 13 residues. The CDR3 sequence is CASSQGVGGVVGF. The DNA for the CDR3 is TGTGCCAGCAGCCAAGGTGTCGGGGGGGTTGTTGGATTC.

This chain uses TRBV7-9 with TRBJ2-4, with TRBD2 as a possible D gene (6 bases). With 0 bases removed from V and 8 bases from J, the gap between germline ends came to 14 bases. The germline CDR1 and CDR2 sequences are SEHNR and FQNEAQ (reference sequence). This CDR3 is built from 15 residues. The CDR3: CASSLARGRADIQYF. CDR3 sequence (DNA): TGTGCCAGCAGCTTAGCGCGGGGCAGGGCCGACATTCAGTACTTC.

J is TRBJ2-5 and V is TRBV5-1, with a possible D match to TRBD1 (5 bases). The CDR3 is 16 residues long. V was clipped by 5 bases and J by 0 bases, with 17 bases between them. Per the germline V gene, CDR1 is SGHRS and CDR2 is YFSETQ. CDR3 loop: CASRPTKSGNQETQYF. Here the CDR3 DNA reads TGCGCCAGCAGACCCACAAAGTCAGGGAACCAAGAGACCCAGTACTTC.

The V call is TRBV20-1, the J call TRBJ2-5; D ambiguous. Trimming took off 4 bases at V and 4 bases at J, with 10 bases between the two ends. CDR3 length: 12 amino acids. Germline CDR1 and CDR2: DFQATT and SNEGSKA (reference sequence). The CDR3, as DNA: TGCAGTGCTATTAACGGTCCAGAGACCCAGTACTTC. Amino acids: CSAINGPETQYF.

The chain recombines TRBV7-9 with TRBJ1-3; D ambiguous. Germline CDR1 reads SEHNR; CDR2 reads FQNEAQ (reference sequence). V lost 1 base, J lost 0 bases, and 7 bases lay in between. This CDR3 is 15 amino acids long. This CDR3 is CASSLGEDSGNTIYF. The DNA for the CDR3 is TGTGCCAGCAGCTTAGGGGAGGACTCTGGAAACACCATATATTTT.

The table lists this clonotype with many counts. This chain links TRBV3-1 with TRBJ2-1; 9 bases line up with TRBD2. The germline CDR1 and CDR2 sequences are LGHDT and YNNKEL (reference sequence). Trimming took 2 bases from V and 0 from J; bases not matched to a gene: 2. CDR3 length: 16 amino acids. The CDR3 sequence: CASSQLAGSSYNEQFF. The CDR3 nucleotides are TGTGCCAGCAGCCAACTAGCGGGGTCCTCCTACAATGAGCAGTTCTTC.

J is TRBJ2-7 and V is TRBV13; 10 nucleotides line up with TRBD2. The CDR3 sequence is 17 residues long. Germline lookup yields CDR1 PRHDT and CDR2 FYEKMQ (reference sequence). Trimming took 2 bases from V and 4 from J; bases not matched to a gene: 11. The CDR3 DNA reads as TGTGCCAGCAGCTTAAGCTCTTCTAGCGGGGGCCGATACGAGCAGTACGTC. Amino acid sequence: CASSLSSSSGGRYEQYV.

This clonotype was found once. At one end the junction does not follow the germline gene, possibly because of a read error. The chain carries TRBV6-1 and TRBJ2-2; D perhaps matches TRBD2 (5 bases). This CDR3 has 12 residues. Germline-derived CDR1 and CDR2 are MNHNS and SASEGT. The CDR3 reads CASSERFGELIF. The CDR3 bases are TGTGCCAGCAGTGAAAGGTTCGGGGAGCTGATTTTT.

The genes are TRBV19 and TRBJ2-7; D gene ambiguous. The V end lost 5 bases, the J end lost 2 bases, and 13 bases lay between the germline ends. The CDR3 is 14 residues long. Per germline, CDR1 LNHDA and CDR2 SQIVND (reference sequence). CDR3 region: CASSSGKHPYEQYF. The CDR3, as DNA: TGTGCCAGTAGTTCGGGTAAACATCCCTACGAGCAGTACTTC.

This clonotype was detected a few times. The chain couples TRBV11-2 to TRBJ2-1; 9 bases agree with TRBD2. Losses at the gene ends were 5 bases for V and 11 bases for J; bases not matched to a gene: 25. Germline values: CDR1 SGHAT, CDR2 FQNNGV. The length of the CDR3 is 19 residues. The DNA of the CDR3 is TGTGCCAGCAGCCCACCCGGGCTAGCGGGGCTTGAAAATCCCGCACAGCAGTTCTTC. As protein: CASSPPGLAGLENPAQQFF.

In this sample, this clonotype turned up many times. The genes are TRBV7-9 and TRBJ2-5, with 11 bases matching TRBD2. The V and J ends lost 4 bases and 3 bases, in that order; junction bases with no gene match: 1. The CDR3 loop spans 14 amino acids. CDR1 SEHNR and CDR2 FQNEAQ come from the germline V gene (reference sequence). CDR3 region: CASSSTSGEETQYF. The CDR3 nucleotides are TGTGCCAGCAGCTCGACTAGCGGGGAAGAGACCCAGTACTTC.

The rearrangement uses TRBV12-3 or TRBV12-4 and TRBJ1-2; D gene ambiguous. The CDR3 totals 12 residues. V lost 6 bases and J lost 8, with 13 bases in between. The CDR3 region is CASSMASRGYTF. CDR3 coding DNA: TGTGCCAGCAGCATGGCTTCTCGGGGCTACACCTTC.

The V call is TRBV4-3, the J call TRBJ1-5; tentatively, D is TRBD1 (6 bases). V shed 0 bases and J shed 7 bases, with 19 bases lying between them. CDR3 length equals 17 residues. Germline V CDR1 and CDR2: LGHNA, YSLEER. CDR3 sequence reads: CASSQDSEGQYYQPQHF. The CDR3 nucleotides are TGCGCCAGCAGCCAAGATAGCGAAGGACAGTACTACCAGCCCCAGCATTTT.

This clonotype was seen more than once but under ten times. The CDR3 here is CASGTGAYEQYF. In DNA form, the CDR3 reads TGTGCCAGCGGGACAGGAGCTTACGAGCAGTACTTC. The chain links TRBV2 to TRBJ2-7, with 8 bases identical to TRBD1. The CDR3 runs 12 residues. J gave up 4 bases and V 8 bases, and 4 bases lay outside the gene matches. Germline V lookup: CDR1 SNHLY, CDR2 FYNNEI.

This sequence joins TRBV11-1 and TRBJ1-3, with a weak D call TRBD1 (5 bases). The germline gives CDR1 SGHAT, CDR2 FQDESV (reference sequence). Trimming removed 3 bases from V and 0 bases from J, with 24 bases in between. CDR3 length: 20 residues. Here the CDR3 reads CASSFLGAGTGLPSGNTIYF. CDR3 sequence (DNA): TGTGCCAGCAGCTTTTTAGGGGCGGGGACGGGTCTCCCCTCTGGAAACACCATATATTTT.

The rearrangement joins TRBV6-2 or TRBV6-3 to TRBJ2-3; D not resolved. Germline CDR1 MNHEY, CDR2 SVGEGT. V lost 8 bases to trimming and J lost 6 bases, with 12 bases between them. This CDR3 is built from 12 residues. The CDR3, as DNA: TGTGCCAGCTGGCGAACGGTGGATACGCAGTATTTT. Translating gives CASWRTVDTQYF.

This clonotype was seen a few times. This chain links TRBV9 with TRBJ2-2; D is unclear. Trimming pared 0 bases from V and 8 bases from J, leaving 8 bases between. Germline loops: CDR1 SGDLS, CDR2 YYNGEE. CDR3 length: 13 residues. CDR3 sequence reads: CASSVEVSGELFF. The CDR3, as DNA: TGTGCCAGCAGCGTAGAGGTGTCTGGGGAGCTGTTTTTT.

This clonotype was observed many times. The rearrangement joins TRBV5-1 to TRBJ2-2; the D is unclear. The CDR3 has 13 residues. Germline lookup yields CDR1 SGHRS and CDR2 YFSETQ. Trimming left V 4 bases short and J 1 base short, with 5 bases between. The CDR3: CASSQENTGELFF. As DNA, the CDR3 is TGCGCCAGCAGCCAAGAGAACACCGGGGAGCTGTTTTTT.

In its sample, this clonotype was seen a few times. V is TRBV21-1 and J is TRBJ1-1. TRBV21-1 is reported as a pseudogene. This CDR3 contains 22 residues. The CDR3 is CASSKHIPNSGFGERWSSEAFF. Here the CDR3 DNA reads TGTGCCAGCAGCAAACACATACCGAATTCGGGTTTCGGGGAAAGATGGTCTTCTGAAGCTTTCTTT.

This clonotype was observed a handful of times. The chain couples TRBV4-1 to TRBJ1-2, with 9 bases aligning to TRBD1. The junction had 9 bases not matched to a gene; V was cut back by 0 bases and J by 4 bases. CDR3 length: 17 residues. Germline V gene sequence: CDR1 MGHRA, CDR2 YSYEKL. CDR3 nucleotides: TGCGCCAGCAGCCAAGATCCCCGACAGGGGGGAGCCTATGGCTACACCTTC. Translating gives CASSQDPRQGGAYGYTF.